Given below is one T cell receptor (beta chain) in context. Its antigen is not identified. Peripheral blood samples of around 11 milliliters were drawn from each donor. The record originates from a study of blood T cells in healthy people across ages. The second PCR ran about 6 to 12 cycles with a sample-barcoded 5' primer and J-beta primers. Template switching added a 12-random-nucleotide identifier to every cDNA molecule. TCRdb fed the 5' RACE reads into MiXCR, producing one record per CDR3 protein. Of about 1 million distinct CDR3 sequences listed, 45% were seen once; the top ten hold about 19%. The CDR3 runs 15 residues. Trimming removed 4 bases from V and 1 base from J, with 13 bases in between. Study-wide points: It was the long-lived donors that had more naive CD4+ cells and higher diversity than aged donors. Age advanced and TCR beta diversity per million T cells fell, roughly linearly.

This clonotype was obtained from a woman aged 60-70 years in good health. The gene calls are TRBV12-3 or TRBV12-4 and TRBJ1-2; D possibly corresponds to TRBD1 (5 bases). Sequencing input: blood. For the CDR3, the DNA is TGTGCCAGCAGTTCCCTCAGGGCGTTTAACTATGGCTACACCTTC. This gives the protein CASSSLRAFNYGYTF.